This T cell receptor beta chain was sequenced in a study of blood T cell repertoires in COVID-19. Study information: Acute and convalescent COVID-19 samples came from the United States, Italy and Spain. T cells, B-cell-depleted T cells, or PBMCs supplied cDNA or gDNA.

In Seattle, patients joined the study during active infection and were tracked longitudinally. As processed by the authors: By means of reference gene primer amplification, nucleated cell counts were estimated. This table comes from immunoSEQ multiplex PCR, and its TCRdb copy is limited to in-frame clones, with some not included. The DNA gave D and trimming, while V, J and clone size come from that table. The sample includes about 290,000 clones, roughly 89% seen only once; the top ten take around 10%. After removal of 6 bases from V and 3 bases from J, the junction contained 2 bases not matched to a gene. This CDR3 contains 12 residues.

V and J are TRBV12-3 or TRBV12-4 and TRBJ2-7; 7 positions agree with TRBD1. The clonotype comes from a woman aged 25 to 39 with COVID-19, enrolled during active disease. Sequenced material: peripheral blood. CDR3 nucleotides: TGTGCCAGCAGCTGGGACAGCTACGAGCAGTACTTC. This sequence encodes CASSWDSYEQYF.